This T cell receptor beta chain was obtained from a study of radiation and T cells in renal cell carcinoma. The V gene's germline CDR1 is KGHSH and CDR2 LQKENI. The CDR3 has 15 residues. Trimming took off 6 bases at V and 6 bases at J, with 18 bases between the two ends. Repertoires were generated with immunoSEQ multiplex PCR, while TCRdb's copy carries only in-frame clones and drops some. The repertoire holds tens of thousands of clones, with over 65% as singletons. Time point denoted: baseline pretreatment blood. Treatment in this sample: 15 Gy SBRT to primary tumor, nephrectomy 4 weeks later. This clone was found a few times.

The starting material was blood, obtained from a patient whose treatment included radiotherapy and nephrectomy. The J gene is TRBJ2-1, the V gene TRBV18; D remains ambiguous. This TCR was recovered from a man aged 55 to 69 with renal cell carcinoma. CDR3 DNA: TGTGCCAGCTCCTTCGGGCTCGGCGCGGTCAATGAGCAGTTCTTC. Translating it yields CASSFGLGAVNEQFF.